The rows below give T cell receptor beta chains drawn from one sample of a study of early T cells in non-severe SARS-CoV-2 infection. TCRdb re-derived calls from the 5' RACE reads in MiXCR, one entry per CDR3 protein. This sample has about 100,000 distinct CDR3 sequences, with around 10% found just once. The material sequenced was whole blood. These receptors were collected from an adult who was a healthcare worker with PCR-confirmed SARS-CoV-2 infection or an uninfected control (not recorded which). Both conserved end residues are part of each CDR3. D genes are given only for firm matches. Rows may omit the clone size; those that give it use once, few, many or a size class.

abundance	d_gene	j_gene	v_gene	CDR3aa	CDR3nt
.	.	TRBJ2-2	TRBV29-1	CSVEGRNTGELFF	TGCAGCGTTGAAGGTCGAAACACCGGGGAGCTGTTTTTT
many	TRBD1	TRBJ2-7	TRBV12-3/TRBV12-4	CASSPGQDPYEQYF	TGTGCCAGCAGCCCGGGACAGGACCCCTACGAGCAGTACTTC
.	.	TRBJ1-1	TRBV11-3	CASSLGQKAFF	TGTGCCAGCAGCTTAGGACAGAAAGCTTTCTTT
many	.	TRBJ2-5	TRBV5-1	CASSLEEGGQETQYF	TGCGCCAGCAGCTTGGAGGAAGGGGGCCAAGAGACCCAGTACTTC
few	.	TRBJ2-4	TRBV2	CASSPQGPTVLARGPDIQYF	TGTGCCAGCAGTCCCCAGGGACCCACAGTTCTAGCGCGGGGGCCTGACATTCAGTACTTC
few	TRBD2	TRBJ2-1	TRBV20-1	CSARDVATSGGDNEQFF	TGCAGTGCTAGAGATGTGGCGACTAGCGGGGGGGACAATGAGCAGTTCTTC
many	.	TRBJ2-6	TRBV29-1	CSVPLAGANVLTF	TGCAGCGTCCCCCTAGCTGGGGCCAACGTCCTGACTTTC
many	.	TRBJ2-3	TRBV13	CASSSSKGQGLLAVYSDTQYF	TGTGCCAGCAGCTCCTCAAAAGGACAGGGGTTACTAGCGGTTTACTCAGATACGCAGTATTTT
once	.	TRBJ2-1	TRBV29-1	CSVDPGDNEQFF	TGCAGCGTTGACCCGGGAGACAATGAGCAGTTCTTC
.	TRBD2	TRBJ2-7	TRBV28	CASSLPGTNSYEQYF	TGTGCCAGCAGCCTTCCCGGGACTAACTCCTACGAGCAGTACTTC
few	TRBD2	TRBJ2-6	TRBV2	CASKGTRIPSGANVLTF	TGTGCCAGCAAGGGGACTAGGATCCCATCTGGGGCCAACGTCCTGACTTTC
many	.	TRBJ2-3	TRBV12-3/TRBV12-4	CASRQATSRGTQYF	TGTGCCAGCAGACAGGCGACTAGCAGGGGTACGCAGTATTTT
.	TRBD2	TRBJ2-1	TRBV11-3	CASGLSGGADNEQFF	TGTGCCAGCGGGCTTAGCGGGGGGGCCGACAATGAGCAGTTCTTC
few	TRBD1	TRBJ1-4	TRBV13	CASSPSGTGVNEKLFF	TGTGCCAGCAGCCCCTCTGGGACAGGGGTTAATGAAAAACTGTTTTTT
.	.	TRBJ2-3	TRBV25-1	CASSEPGMVWDTQYF	TGTGCCAGCAGTGAGCCAGGGATGGTCTGGGATACGCAGTATTTT
.	TRBD1	TRBJ1-5	TRBV6-5	CASRTGQTSNQPQHF	TGTGCCAGCAGGACGGGACAGACTAGCAATCAGCCCCAGCATTTT
few	.	TRBJ1-1	TRBV10-3	CAISESSGGAEAFF	TGTGCCATCAGTGAGTCGAGCGGGGGGGCTGAAGCTTTCTTT
.	TRBD2	TRBJ2-1	TRBV19	CASSIRGEGRDEQFF	TGTGCCAGTAGTATACGGGGGGAGGGCCGCGATGAGCAGTTCTTC
many	.	TRBJ2-7	TRBV5-8	CASSHTGTMSYEQYF	TGTGCCAGCAGCCATACCGGGACAATGTCCTACGAGCAGTACTTC
few	TRBD1	TRBJ2-3	TRBV7-2	CASSFSRDRGWNTDTQYF	TGTGCCAGCAGCTTTAGCCGGGACAGGGGATGGAACACAGATACGCAGTATTTT
.	.	TRBJ1-1	TRBV10-2	CASSEGKGTEAFF	TGCGCCAGCAGTGAGGGAAAGGGCACTGAAGCTTTCTTT
few	.	TRBJ1-1	TRBV18	CASSPASKEAFF	TGTGCCAGCTCACCAGCCTCTAAGGAGGCTTTCTTT
few	.	TRBJ2-7	TRBV5-4	CASGGADAYEQYF	TGTGCCAGCGGCGGGGCGGATGCCTACGAGCAGTACTTC